One TCR beta chain is described in this entry. Its antigen is as yet unknown. These data come from a study of T cell repertoires and HLA-DP antigens. Study results and limitations: No separate analysis of naive versus memory CD4+ cells was done.

The method was immunoSEQ multiplex PCR; TCRdb's version includes in-frame clones alone and lacks a portion of them. This table holds some 120,000 clones, 80% to 95% found once. V lost 2 bases, J lost 6 bases, and 10 bases lay in between. Germline V gene lookup returns CDR1 MNHNS and CDR2 SASEGT. The CDR3 covers 13 residues. The sequenced sample consisted of CD4+ T cells from PBMCs. This receptor was taken from a young woman in good health and CMV-seronegative. The V and J genes are TRBV6-1 and TRBJ1-2, with D hard to call. CDR3 region: CASSEFTVNGYTF. In DNA, the CDR3 is TGTGCCAGCAGTGAATTCACAGTCAATGGCTACACCTTC.